The entry below describes one TCR beta chain. Its target is not known. Clones were sequenced by immunoSEQ multiplex PCR, and TCRdb holds only the in-frame ones, with some missing. This table holds about 100,000 clones, more than 80% found once. The sample comes from a study of T cell responses to AZD1222 COVID-19 vaccine. Whole-study findings and limits: Among those given AZD1222, only 6 or 7 were seropositive at baseline. The CD4 TCRs associated with vaccination extended across spike and predominated at 160-218 and 743-854. Regions left unmutated in variants are reportedly the target of nearly half of spike-specific TCRs. When two AZD1222 doses had been given, Spike-specific TCR breadth and depth rose.

The specimen was peripheral blood, collected on day 0 of AZD1222 vaccination. The sequence was collected from an adult in good health.

The CDR3 sequence is CASSRLCRQGLLNTDTQYF. The CDR3 DNA is TGTGCCAGCAGCCGGCTCTGTAGACAGGGGCTTTTGAACACAGATACGCAGTATTTT. The chain recombines TRBV21-1 with TRBJ2-3; the table's D call of TRBD1 was not tested on the DNA. TRBV21-1 is assigned pseudogene status. The CDR3 spans 19 residues.